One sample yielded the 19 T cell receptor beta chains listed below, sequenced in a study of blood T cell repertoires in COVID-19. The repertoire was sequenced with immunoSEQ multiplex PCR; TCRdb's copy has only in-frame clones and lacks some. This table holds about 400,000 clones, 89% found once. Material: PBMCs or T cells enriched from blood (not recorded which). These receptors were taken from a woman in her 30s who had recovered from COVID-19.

This chain's CDR3 is CASSPPLADYNEQFF. In DNA, the CDR3 is TGCGCCAGCAGTCCCCCCCTAGCGGACTACAATGAGCAGTTCTTC. The gene calls are TRBV5-1 and TRBJ2-1; 7 nucleotides align to TRBD2. The CDR3 is 15 amino acids. The trim removed 5 bases at V and 3 bases at J, leaving 8 bases unmatched. Germline values: CDR1 SGHRS, CDR2 YFSETQ.

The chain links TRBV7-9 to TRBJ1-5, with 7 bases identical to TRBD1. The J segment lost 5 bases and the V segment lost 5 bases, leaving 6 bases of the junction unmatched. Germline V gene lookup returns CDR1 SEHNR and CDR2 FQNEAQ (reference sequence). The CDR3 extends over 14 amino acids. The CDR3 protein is CASSPHGTDQPQHF. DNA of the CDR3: TGTGCCAGCAGCCCCCACGGGACAGATCAGCCCCAGCATTTT.

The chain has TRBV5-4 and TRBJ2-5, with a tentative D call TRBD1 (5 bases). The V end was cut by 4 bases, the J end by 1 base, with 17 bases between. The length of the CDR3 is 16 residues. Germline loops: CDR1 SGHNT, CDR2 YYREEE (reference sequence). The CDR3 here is CASSQEKQTAQETQYF. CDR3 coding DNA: TGTGCCAGCAGCCAGGAAAAACAGACAGCCCAAGAGACCCAGTACTTC.

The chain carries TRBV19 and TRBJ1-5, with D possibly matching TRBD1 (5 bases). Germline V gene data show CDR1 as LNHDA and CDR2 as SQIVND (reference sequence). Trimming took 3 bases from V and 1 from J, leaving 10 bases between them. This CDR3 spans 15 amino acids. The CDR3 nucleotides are TGTGCCAGTAGTATCTGGGGCGAGAGCAATCAGCCCCAGCATTTT. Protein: CASSIWGESNQPQHF. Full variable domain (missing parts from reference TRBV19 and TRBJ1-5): DGGITQSPKYLFRKEGQNVTLSCEQNLNHDAMYWYRQDPGQGLRLIYYSQIVNDFQKGDIAEGYSVSREKKESFPLTVTSAQKNPTAFYLCASSIWGESNQPQHFGDGTRLSIL.

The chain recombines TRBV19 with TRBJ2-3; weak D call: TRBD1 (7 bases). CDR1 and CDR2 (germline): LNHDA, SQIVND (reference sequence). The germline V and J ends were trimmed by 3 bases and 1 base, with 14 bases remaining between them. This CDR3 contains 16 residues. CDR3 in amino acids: CASSIPQGGGTDTQYF. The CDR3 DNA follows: TGTGCCAGTAGTATCCCCCAGGGGGGTGGCACAGATACGCAGTATTTT.

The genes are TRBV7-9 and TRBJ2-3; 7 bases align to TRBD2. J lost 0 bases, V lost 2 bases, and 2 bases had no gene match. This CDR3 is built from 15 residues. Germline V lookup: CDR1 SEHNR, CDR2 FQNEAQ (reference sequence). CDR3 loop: CASSLTAGSTDTQYF. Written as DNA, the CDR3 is TGTGCCAGCAGCTTAACAGCGGGAAGCACAGATACGCAGTATTTT.

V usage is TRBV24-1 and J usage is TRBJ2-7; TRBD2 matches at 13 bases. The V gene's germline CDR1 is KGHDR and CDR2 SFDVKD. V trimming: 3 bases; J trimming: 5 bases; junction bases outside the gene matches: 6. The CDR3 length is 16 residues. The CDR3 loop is CATSDPGTSGIDEQYF. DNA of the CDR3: TGTGCCACCAGTGATCCCGGGACTAGCGGGATCGACGAGCAGTACTTC.

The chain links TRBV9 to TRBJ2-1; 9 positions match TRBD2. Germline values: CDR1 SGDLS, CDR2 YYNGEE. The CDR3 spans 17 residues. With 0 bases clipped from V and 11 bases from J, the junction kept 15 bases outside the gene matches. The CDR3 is CASSVDPAGGPVKKQFF. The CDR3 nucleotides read TGTGCCAGCAGCGTAGATCCGGCGGGAGGGCCTGTTAAGAAGCAGTTCTTC.

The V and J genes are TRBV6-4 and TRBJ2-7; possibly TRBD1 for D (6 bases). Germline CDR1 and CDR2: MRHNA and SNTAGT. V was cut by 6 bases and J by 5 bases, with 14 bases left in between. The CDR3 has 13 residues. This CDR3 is CASSQREGDEQYF. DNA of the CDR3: TGTGCCAGCAGCCAGCGAGAGGGGGACGAGCAGTACTTC.

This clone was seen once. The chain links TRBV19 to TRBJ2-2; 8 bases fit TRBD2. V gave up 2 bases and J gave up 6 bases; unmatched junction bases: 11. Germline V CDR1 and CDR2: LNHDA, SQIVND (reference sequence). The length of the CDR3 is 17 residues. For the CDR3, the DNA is TGTGCCAGTAGTATACAAGGACTAGCCGCGAGGGCCGGGGAGCTGTTTTTT. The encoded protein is CASSIQGLAARAGELFF.

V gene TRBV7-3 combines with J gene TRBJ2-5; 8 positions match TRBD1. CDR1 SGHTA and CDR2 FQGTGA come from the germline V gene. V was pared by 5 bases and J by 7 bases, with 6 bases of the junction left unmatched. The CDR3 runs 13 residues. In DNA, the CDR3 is TGTGCCAGCAGCGTAGACAGGGGAGGGACCCAGTACTTC. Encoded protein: CASSVDRGGTQYF.

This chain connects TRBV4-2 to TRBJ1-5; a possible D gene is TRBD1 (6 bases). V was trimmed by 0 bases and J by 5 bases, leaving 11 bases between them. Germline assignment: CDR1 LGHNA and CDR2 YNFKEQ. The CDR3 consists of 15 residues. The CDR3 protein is CASSQEVQGHQPQHF. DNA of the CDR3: TGTGCCAGCAGCCAAGAAGTACAGGGTCATCAGCCCCAGCATTTT.

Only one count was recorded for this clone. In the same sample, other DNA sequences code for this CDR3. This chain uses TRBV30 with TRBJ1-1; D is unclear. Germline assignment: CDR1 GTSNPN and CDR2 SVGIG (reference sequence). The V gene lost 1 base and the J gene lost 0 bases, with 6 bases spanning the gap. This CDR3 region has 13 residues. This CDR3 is CAWSAQVNTEAFF. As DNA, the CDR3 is TGTGCCTGGAGTGCTCAGGTGAACACTGAAGCTTTCTTT.

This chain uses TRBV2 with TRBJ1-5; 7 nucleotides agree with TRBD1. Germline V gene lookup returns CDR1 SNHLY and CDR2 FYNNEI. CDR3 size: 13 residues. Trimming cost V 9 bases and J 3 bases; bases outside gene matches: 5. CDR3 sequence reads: CASGDRTNQPQHF. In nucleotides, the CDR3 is TGTGCCAGTGGGGACAGAACCAATCAGCCCCAGCATTTT.

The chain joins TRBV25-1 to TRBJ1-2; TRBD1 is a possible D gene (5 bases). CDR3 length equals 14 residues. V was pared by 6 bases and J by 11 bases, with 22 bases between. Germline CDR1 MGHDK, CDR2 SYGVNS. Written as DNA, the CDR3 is TGTGCCAGCAGCGCTCCGGGGGAGTTGGGAGGATACACCTTC. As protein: CASSAPGELGGYTF.

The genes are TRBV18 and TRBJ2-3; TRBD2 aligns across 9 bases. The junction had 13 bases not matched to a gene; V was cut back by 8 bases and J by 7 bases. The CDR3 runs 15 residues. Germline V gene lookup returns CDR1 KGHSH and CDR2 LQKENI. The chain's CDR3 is CASSTAGGGEYTQYF. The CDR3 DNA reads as TGTGCCAGCAGCACGGCCGGCGGGGGGGAGTATACGCAGTATTTT.

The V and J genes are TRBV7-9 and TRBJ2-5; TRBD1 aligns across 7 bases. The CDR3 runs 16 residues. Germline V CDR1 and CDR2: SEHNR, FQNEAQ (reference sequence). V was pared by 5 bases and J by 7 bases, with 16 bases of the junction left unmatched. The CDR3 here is CASSRGQTPPFTTQYF. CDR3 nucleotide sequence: TGTGCCAGCAGCCGGGGACAGACGCCTCCGTTTACGACCCAGTACTTC.

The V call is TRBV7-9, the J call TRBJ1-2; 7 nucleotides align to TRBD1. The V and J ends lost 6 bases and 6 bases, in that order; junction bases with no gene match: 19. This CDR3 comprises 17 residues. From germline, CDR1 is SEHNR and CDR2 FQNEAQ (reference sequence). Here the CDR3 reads CASRADRDGTKRNGYTF. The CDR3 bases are TGTGCCAGCAGGGCCGACAGGGACGGAACAAAAAGGAATGGCTACACCTTC.

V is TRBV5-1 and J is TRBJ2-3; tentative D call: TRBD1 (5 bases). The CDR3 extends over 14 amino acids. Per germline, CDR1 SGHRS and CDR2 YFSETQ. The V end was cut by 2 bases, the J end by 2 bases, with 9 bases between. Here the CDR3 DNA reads TGCGCCAGCAGCTTAGCAGGGTCCACAGATACGCAGTATTTT. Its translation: CASSLAGSTDTQYF.